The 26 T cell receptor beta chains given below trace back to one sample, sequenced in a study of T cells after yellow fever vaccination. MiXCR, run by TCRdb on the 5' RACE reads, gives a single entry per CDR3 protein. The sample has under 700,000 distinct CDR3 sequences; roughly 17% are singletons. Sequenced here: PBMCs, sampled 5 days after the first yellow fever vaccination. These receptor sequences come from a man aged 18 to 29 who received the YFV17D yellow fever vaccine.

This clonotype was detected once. CDR3 amino acids: CASSSQRGVETQYF. CDR3 sequence (DNA): TGTGCCAGCAGTTCCCAGAGGGGGGTAGAGACCCAGTACTTC. The rearrangement links TRBV6-5 to TRBJ2-5; D tentatively reads TRBD1 or TRBD2 (6 bases each). Trimming left V 4 bases short and J 4 bases short, with 13 bases between. Germline V lookup: CDR1 MNHEY, CDR2 SVGAGI. There are 14 residues in the CDR3.

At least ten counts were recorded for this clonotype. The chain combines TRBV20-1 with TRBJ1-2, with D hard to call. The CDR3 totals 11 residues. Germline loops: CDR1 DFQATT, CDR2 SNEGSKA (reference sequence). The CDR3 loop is CSASIYYGYTF. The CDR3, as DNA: TGCAGCGCCTCTATTTACTATGGCTACACCTTC.

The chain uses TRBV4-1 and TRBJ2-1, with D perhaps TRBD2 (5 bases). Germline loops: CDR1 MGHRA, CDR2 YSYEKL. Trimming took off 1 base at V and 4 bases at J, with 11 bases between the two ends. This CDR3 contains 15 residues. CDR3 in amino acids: CASSQVSSSYNEQFF. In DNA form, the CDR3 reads TGCGCCAGCAGCCAAGTGTCTAGCTCGTACAATGAGCAGTTCTTC.

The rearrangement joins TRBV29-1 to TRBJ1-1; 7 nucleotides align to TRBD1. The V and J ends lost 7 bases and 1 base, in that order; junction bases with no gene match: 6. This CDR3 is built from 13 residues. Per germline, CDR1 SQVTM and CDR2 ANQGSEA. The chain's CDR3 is CSERDSGNTEAFF. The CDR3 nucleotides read TGCAGCGAGAGGGACAGTGGGAACACTGAAGCTTTCTTT.

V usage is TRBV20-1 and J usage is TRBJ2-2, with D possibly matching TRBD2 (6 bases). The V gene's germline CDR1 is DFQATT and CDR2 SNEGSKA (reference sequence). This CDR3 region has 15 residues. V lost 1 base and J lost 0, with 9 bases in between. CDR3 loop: CSARGGATNTGELFF. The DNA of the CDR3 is TGCAGTGCTAGAGGCGGGGCCACGAACACCGGGGAGCTGTTTTTT.

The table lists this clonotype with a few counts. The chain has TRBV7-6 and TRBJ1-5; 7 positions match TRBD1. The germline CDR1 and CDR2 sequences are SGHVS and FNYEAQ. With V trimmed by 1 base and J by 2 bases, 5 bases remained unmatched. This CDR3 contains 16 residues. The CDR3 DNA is TGTGCCAGCAGCTTAGGGGGCCAGGGGGGCAATCAGCCCCAGCATTTT. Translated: CASSLGGQGGNQPQHF. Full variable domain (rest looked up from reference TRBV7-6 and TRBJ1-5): GAGVSQSPRYKVTKRGQDVALRCDPISGHVSLYWYRQALGQGPEFLTYFNYEAQQDKSGLPNDRFSAERPEGSISTLTIQRTEQRDSAMYRCASSLGGQGGNQPQHFGDGTRLSIL.

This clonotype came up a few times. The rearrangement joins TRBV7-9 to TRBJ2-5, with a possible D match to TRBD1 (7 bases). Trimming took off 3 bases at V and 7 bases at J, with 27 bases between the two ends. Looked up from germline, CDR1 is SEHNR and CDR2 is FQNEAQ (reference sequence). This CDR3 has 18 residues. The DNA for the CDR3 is TGTGCCAGCAGCTTGAGTTTGCAGGGGGGAATATTGTGGAGGACCCAGTACTTC. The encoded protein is CASSLSLQGGILWRTQYF. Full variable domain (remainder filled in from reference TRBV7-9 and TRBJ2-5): DTGVSQNPRHKITKRGQNVTFRCDPISEHNRLYWYRQTLGQGPEFLTYFQNEAQLEKSRLLSDRFSAERPKGSFSTLEIQRTEQGDSAMYLCASSLSLQGGILWRTQYFGPGTRLLVL.

The CDR3 loop reads CASSQGDLGNQPQHF. For the CDR3, the DNA is TGCGCCAGCAGCCAGGGAGACCTAGGCAATCAGCCCCAGCATTTT. The chain carries TRBV4-1 and TRBJ1-5; no definite D call. The CDR3 loop spans 15 amino acids. Between the trimmed V and J ends, which lost 3 bases and 2 bases, there was a span of 11 bases. Germline V gene lookup returns CDR1 MGHRA and CDR2 YSYEKL.

CDR3: CASSFVNSYNEQFF. The CDR3 DNA reads TGTGCCAGCAGTTTTGTGAACTCCTACAATGAGCAGTTCTTC. The rearrangement links TRBV12-3 or TRBV12-4 to TRBJ2-1; no clear D. V gave up 3 bases and J gave up 0 bases, with 6 bases separating them. This CDR3 comprises 14 residues.

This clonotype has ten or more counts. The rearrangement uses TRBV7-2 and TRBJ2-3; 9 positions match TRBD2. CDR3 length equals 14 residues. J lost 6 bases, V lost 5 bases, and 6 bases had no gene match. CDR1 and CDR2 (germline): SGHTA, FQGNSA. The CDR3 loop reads CASSPAGGVDTQYF. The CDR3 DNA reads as TGTGCCAGCAGCCCTGCGGGGGGGGTGGATACGCAGTATTTT.

CDR3 DNA: TGTGCCAGCAGCCGCCGTCTCGGACAGATCTATGGCTACACCTTC. Residues: CASSRRLGQIYGYTF. The J gene is TRBJ1-2, the V gene TRBV6-1; possibly TRBD1 for D (6 bases). The CDR3 has 15 residues. Germline CDR1 and CDR2: MNHNS and SASEGT. Trimming removed 6 bases from V and 4 bases from J, with 18 bases in between.

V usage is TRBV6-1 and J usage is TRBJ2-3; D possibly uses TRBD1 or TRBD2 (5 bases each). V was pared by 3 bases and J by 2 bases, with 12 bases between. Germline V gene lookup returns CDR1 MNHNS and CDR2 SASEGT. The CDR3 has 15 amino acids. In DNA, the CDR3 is TGTGCCAGCAGTGAGAGGGTGGGGGACACAGATACGCAGTATTTT. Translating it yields CASSERVGDTDTQYF.

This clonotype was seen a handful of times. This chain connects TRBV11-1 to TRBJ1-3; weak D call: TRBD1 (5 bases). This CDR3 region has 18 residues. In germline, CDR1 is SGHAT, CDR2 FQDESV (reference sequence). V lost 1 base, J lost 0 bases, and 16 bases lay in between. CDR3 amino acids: CASSLDDGTFSSGNTIYF. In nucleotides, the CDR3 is TGTGCCAGCAGCTTAGACGACGGGACTTTCAGCTCTGGAAACACCATATATTTT.

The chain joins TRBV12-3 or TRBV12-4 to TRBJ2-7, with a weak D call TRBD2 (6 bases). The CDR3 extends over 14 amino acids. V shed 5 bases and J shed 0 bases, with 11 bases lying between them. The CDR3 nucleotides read TGTGCCAGCAGTAGGACGGGGGTCTCCTACGAGCAGTACTTC. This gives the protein CASSRTGVSYEQYF.

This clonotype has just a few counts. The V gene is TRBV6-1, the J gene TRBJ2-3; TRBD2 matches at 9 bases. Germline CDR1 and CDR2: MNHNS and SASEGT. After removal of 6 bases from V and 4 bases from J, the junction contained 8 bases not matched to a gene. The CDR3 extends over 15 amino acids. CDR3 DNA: TGTGCCAGCAGCGAGACTAGCGGAAACGCAGATACGCAGTATTTT. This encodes CASSETSGNADTQYF.

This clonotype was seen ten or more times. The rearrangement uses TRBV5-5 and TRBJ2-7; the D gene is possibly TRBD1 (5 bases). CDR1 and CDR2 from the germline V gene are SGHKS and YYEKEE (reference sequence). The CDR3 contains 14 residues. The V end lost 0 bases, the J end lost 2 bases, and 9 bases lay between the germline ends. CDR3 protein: CASSLVGRAYEQYV. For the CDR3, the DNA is TGTGCCAGCAGCTTGGTCGGCAGGGCCTACGAGCAGTACGTC.

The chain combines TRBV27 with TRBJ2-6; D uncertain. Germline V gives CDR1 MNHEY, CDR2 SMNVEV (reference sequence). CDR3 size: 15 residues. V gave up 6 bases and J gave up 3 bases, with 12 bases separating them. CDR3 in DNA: TGTGCCAGCAGCCTTTCGCGTCATGGGGCCAACGTCCTGACTTTC. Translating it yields CASSLSRHGANVLTF. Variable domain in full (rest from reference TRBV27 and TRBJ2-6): EAQVTQNPRYLITVTGKKLTVTCSQNMNHEYMSWYRQDPGLGLRQIYYSMNVEVTDKGDVPEGYKVSRKEKRNFPLILESPSPNQTSLYFCASSLSRHGANVLTFGAGSRLTVL.

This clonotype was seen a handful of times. The CDR3, as DNA: TGCAGTGCTAGACCCCGAGGTATCGGAGAGACCCAGTACTTC. Translation gives CSARPRGIGETQYF. The chain carries TRBV20-1 and TRBJ2-5; no reliable D call. The CDR3 spans 14 residues. Germline-derived CDR1 and CDR2 are DFQATT and SNEGSKA (reference sequence). Trimming took off 2 bases at V and 4 bases at J, with 14 bases between the two ends.

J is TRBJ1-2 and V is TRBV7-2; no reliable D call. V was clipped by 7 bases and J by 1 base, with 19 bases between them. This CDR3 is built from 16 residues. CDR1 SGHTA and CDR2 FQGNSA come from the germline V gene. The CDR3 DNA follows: TGTGCCAGCACCCTCGCGGCGGGCAGTTTTAACTATGGCTACACCTTC. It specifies CASTLAAGSFNYGYTF.

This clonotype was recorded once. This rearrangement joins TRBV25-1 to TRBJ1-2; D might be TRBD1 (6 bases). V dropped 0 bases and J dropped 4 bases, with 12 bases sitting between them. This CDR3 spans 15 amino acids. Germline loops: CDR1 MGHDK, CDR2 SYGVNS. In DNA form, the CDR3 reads TGTGCCAGCAGTGAATATGGGGGCAGAGTCTATGGCTACACCTTC. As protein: CASSEYGGRVYGYTF.

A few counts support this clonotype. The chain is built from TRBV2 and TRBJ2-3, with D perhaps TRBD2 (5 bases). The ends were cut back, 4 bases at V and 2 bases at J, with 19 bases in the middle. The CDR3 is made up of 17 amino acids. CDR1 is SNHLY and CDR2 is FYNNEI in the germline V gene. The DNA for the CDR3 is TGTGCCAGCAGTGTGGCGGACTTTGCGATAAACACAGATACGCAGTATTTT. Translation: CASSVADFAINTDTQYF.

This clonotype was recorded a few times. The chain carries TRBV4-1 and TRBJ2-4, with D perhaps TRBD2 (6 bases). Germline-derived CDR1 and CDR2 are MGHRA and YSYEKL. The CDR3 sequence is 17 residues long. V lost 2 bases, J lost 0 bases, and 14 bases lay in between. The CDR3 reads CASSQPYRGTAKNIQYF. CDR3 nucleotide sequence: TGCGCCAGCAGCCAACCCTACCGGGGGACAGCCAAAAACATTCAGTACTTC.

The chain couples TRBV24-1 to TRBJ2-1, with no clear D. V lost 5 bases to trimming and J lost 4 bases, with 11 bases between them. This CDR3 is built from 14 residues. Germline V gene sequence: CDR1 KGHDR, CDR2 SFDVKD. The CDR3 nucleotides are TGTGCCACCAGTGCGAGTCCGGATTACAATGAGCAGTTCTTC. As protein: CATSASPDYNEQFF.

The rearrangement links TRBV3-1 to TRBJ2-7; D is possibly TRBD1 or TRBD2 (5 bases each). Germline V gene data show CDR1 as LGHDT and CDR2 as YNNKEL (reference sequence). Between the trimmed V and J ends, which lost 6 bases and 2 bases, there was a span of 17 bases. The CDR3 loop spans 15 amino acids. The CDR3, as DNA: TGTGCCAGCAGTTTTTCATGGGACGGAACCTACGAGCAGTACTTC. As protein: CASSFSWDGTYEQYF.

DNA of the CDR3: TGTGCCAGCAGCCCTTCTGAGCAGTTCTTC. It specifies CASSPSEQFF. The rearrangement links TRBV7-9 to TRBJ2-1, with D hard to call. Per the germline V gene, CDR1 is SEHNR and CDR2 is FQNEAQ (reference sequence). CDR3 length equals 10 residues. The V and J ends lost 5 bases and 9 bases respectively, with 5 bases between them. The full variable domain, its missing parts supplied by reference TRBV7-9 and TRBJ2-1, is DTGVSQNPRHKITKRGQNVTFRCDPISEHNRLYWYRQTLGQGPEFLTYFQNEAQLEKSRLLSDRFSAERPKGSFSTLEIQRTEQGDSAMYLCASSPSEQFFGPGTRLTVL.

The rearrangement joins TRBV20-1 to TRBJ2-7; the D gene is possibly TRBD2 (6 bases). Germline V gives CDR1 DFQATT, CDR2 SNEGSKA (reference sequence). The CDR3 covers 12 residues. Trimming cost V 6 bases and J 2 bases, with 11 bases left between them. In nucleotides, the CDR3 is TGCAGTGCGGGACTTAATCCCTACGAGCAGTACGTC. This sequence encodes CSAGLNPYEQYV.